The 27 T cell receptor beta chains below all came from one sample that was sequenced in a study of glioma-infiltrating T cells (dated by TCRdb to the mid-2010s). Sequencing took place on an Illumina MiSeq. TCR alpha and beta CDR3 regions were amplified with the iRepertoire nested amplicon-rescue multiplex PCR (arm-PCR) platform from RNA. TCRdb applied fastp at Q25 and MiXCR to the public reads, then kept only in-frame beta chains. Each entry is one CDR3 protein sequence, shown with its most common DNA and genes. The sample has around 100,000 distinct CDR3 sequences on record, around 28% of them singletons. The leading ten clones occupy roughly 46% of the sample. Specimen: glioma tissue, nonneoplastic brain tissue, or PBMCs (not recorded which). These receptors were obtained from a human donor with low-grade glioma or glioblastoma, undergoing nonglioma brain surgery, or in good health (not recorded which).

This chain links TRBV24-1 with TRBJ1-5; D remains ambiguous. The CDR3 length is 14 residues. Germline lookup yields CDR1 KGHDR and CDR2 SFDVKD. V gave up 5 bases and J gave up 13 bases, with 20 bases separating them. CDR3 in DNA: TGTGCCACCAGTGGAGTAGGACTTAACATCGAACAGCATTTT. Translated, it gives CATSGVGLNIEQHF.

In its sample, this clonotype was seen many times. V and J are TRBV2 and TRBJ2-1, with TRBD1 identical over 8 bases. Germline trimming cut 2 bases from V and 7 bases from J; bases unmatched to any gene: 7. CDR3 length: 15 amino acids. From germline, CDR1 is SNHLY and CDR2 FYNNEI. The CDR3 DNA reads TGTGCCAGCAGTGAACAGGGACAGGAAGGGAATGAGCAGTTCTTC. Translation: CASSEQGQEGNEQFF.

The chain joins TRBV14 to TRBJ2-7; TRBD2 matches at 9 bases. J gave up 6 bases and V 0 bases, and 15 bases lay outside the gene matches. The CDR3 consists of 18 residues. Germline V gene lookup returns CDR1 SGHDN and CDR2 FVKESK. CDR3 sequence reads: CASSQEFVASGDFAEQYF. CDR3 in DNA: TGTGCCAGCAGCCAAGAATTCGTCGCTAGCGGGGACTTCGCCGAGCAGTACTTC.

In this sample, this clonotype turned up many times. The chain links TRBV27 to TRBJ1-5, with TRBD1 identical over 7 bases. CDR1 and CDR2 (germline): MNHEY, SMNVEV (reference sequence). This CDR3 has 15 amino acids. With 6 bases clipped from V and 7 bases from J, the junction kept 12 bases outside the gene matches. The CDR3 coding sequence is TGTGCCAGCAGCCCAGGACAGGTGTTCGCGCAGCCCCAGCATTTT. This gives the protein CASSPGQVFAQPQHF.

This clonotype was recorded at least ten times. The chain combines TRBV20-1 with TRBJ2-1; D is undetermined. There are 13 residues in the CDR3. Germline V gives CDR1 DFQATT, CDR2 SNEGSKA (reference sequence). Trimming took 5 bases from V and 9 from J, leaving 17 bases between them. The CDR3: CSAPPLSFGEQFF. Here the CDR3 DNA reads TGCAGTGCTCCCCCATTGTCCTTCGGTGAGCAGTTCTTC.

This clonotype has at least ten counts. The J gene is TRBJ1-1, the V gene TRBV7-9; D gene unclear. With 3 bases removed from V and 0 bases from J, the gap between germline ends came to 11 bases. Germline-derived CDR1 and CDR2 are SEHNR and FQNEAQ (reference sequence). CDR3 length: 15 amino acids. In nucleotides, the CDR3 is TGTGCCAGCAGCTTTTACTCCGACATGAACACTGAAGCTTTCTTT. Its translation is CASSFYSDMNTEAFF.

The V gene is TRBV2, the J gene TRBJ2-3; TRBD2 agrees at 16 bases. CDR1 and CDR2 (germline): SNHLY, FYNNEI. The CDR3 is 18 residues long. After removal of 10 bases from V and 6 bases from J, the junction contained 16 bases not matched to a gene. The CDR3 loop reads CAIQKGTSGGAPVDTQYF. In DNA, the CDR3 is TGTGCCATCCAAAAAGGGACTAGCGGGGGGGCCCCTGTGGATACGCAGTATTTT.

As for this clonotype: A much larger clone lies one base from this, so it may be a read error. V is TRBV27 and J is TRBJ2-5, with 8 nucleotides matching TRBD1. Germline loops: CDR1 MNHEY, CDR2 SMNVEV (reference sequence). There are 16 residues in the CDR3. CDR3 residues: CANSERGAGGKETQYF. In DNA form, the CDR3 reads TGTGCCAACAGTGAACGAGGGGCAGGGGGCAAAGAGACCCAGTACTTC.

With respect to this clonotype: Since a much larger clone is just one base distant, this may be a read error. The rearrangement links TRBV28 to TRBJ2-4, with D tentatively TRBD1 (6 bases). Per the germline V gene, CDR1 is MDHEN and CDR2 is SYDVKM. The CDR3 sequence is 15 residues long. V was pared by 4 bases and J by 2 bases, with 12 bases between. CDR3 sequence reads: CASSSYGTSKNIQYF. The DNA for the CDR3 is TGTGCCAGCAGTTCTTACGGGACATCCAAAAACATTCAGTACTTC.

This clonotype has at least ten counts. CDR3: CSASGVGYGYTF. CDR3 in DNA: TGCAGTGCTAGTGGGGTTGGCTATGGCTACACCTTC. The chain employs TRBV20-1 and TRBJ1-2; D unclear. Trimming shortened V by 3 bases and J by 4 bases, and 9 bases separated the two germline ends. The CDR3 has 12 amino acids. CDR1 and CDR2 (germline): DFQATT, SNEGSKA (reference sequence).

In its sample, this clonotype was seen many times. The chain joins TRBV6-2 or TRBV6-3 to TRBJ1-3; D call uncertain. This CDR3 region has 15 residues. Trimming shortened V by 0 bases and J by 0 bases, and 6 bases separated the two germline ends. CDR1 is MNHEY, CDR2 SVGEGT, per germline. The DNA for the CDR3 is TGTGCCAGCAGTTACTCCATCAGCTCTGGAAACACCATATATTTT. This encodes CASSYSISSGNTIYF.

This clonotype was picked up a small number of times. The chain uses TRBV4-2 and TRBJ2-7, with a tentative D call TRBD1 (6 bases). V gave up 0 bases and J gave up 6 bases, with 9 bases separating them. The CDR3 extends over 13 amino acids. CDR1 LGHNA and CDR2 YNFKEQ come from the germline V gene. The CDR3 is CASSQDRGREQYF. In DNA form, the CDR3 reads TGTGCCAGCAGCCAAGACAGGGGACGCGAGCAGTACTTC.

In this sample, this clonotype turned up many times. The chain carries TRBV6-1 and TRBJ1-2; the D gene is possibly TRBD1 (5 bases). The length of the CDR3 is 13 residues. V was clipped by 6 bases and J by 6 bases, with 14 bases between them. Germline CDR1 MNHNS, CDR2 SASEGT. CDR3: CASSPSGIHGYTF. The CDR3 coding sequence is TGTGCCAGCAGCCCCTCAGGGATCCATGGCTACACCTTC.

The rearrangement joins TRBV5-6 to TRBJ1-2, with unresolved D. The V end was cut by 0 bases, the J end by 8 bases, with 8 bases between. The germline CDR1 and CDR2 sequences are SGHDT and YYEEEE. The length of the CDR3 is 12 residues. CDR3 protein: CASSLVSTGYTF. In DNA, the CDR3 is TGTGCCAGCAGCTTGGTTTCGACCGGCTACACCTTC.

CDR3 bases: TGTGCCAGCAGCTTGCAGGGGTATGGAAACACCATATATTTT. This translates into CASSLQGYGNTIYF. The V gene is TRBV7-2, the J gene TRBJ1-3; D perhaps matches TRBD1 (6 bases). V dropped 3 bases and J dropped 3 bases, with 9 bases sitting between them. Germline CDR1 reads SGHTA; CDR2 reads FQGNSA. The CDR3 contains 14 residues. Using reference TRBV7-2 and TRBJ1-3 for the parts outside the CDR3, the full variable domain is GAGVSQSPSNKVTEKGKDVELRCDPISGHTALYWYRQSLGQGLEFLIYFQGNSAPDKSGLPSDRFSAERTGGSVSTLTIQRTQQEDSAVYLCASSLQGYGNTIYFGEGSWLTVV.

Many counts were recorded for this clonotype. The V and J genes are TRBV5-1 and TRBJ2-3, with 8 bases fitting TRBD2. Looked up from germline, CDR1 is SGHRS and CDR2 is YFSETQ. The CDR3 has 14 amino acids. J gave up 5 bases and V 4 bases, and 6 bases lay outside the gene matches. The chain's CDR3 is CASSPGGPRDTQYF. For the CDR3, the DNA is TGCGCCAGCAGCCCGGGGGGGCCTAGAGATACGCAGTATTTT.

As regards this clonotype: This clone may be a read error of a much larger clone one base away. The chain carries TRBV19 and TRBJ2-2; possible D gene TRBD2, 5 bases. The CDR3 sequence is 13 residues long. Looked up from germline, CDR1 is LNHDA and CDR2 is SQIVND (reference sequence). The CDR3 DNA follows: TGTGCCAGCGGACTTTCGAACACCGGGGAGCCGTTTTTT. The encoded protein is CASGLSNTGEPFF.

This clonotype was found once. One end of the junction is discordant with germline, which a read error may explain. This chain joins TRBV6-5 and TRBJ2-7, with TRBD2 identical over 7 bases. The CDR3 runs to 15 residues. CDR1 is MNHEY, CDR2 SVGAGI, per germline. CDR3 loop: CASSYQTGGSYEQYF. In nucleotides, the CDR3 is TGTGCTAGCAGTTACCAAACGGGGGGCTCCTACGAGCAGTACTTC.

This clonotype was seen many times. The V gene is TRBV20-1, the J gene TRBJ1-5; D not certain. The CDR3 totals 14 residues. The V end was cut by 5 bases, the J end by 0 bases, with 11 bases between. Germline V gene sequence: CDR1 DFQATT, CDR2 SNEGSKA (reference sequence). The CDR3 sequence is CSAHLFDSNQPQHF. The CDR3 DNA sequence: TGCAGTGCTCACCTATTTGATAGCAATCAGCCCCAGCATTTT.

This chain uses TRBV4-3 with TRBJ1-6; no clear D gene. CDR1 LGHNA and CDR2 YSLEER come from the germline V gene. Trimming took off 4 bases at V and 7 bases at J, with 8 bases between the two ends. This CDR3 comprises 13 residues. The CDR3 is CASSPRFNSPLHF. In DNA form, the CDR3 reads TGCGCCAGCAGCCCGCGTTTCAATTCACCCCTCCACTTT.

This clonotype was counted ten times or more. The rearrangement links TRBV15 to TRBJ2-3, with D possibly being TRBD2 (6 bases). The V and J ends lost 8 bases and 8 bases respectively, with 14 bases between them. The CDR3 is made up of 12 amino acids. CDR1 and CDR2 (germline): LNHNV, YYDKDF (reference sequence). In DNA, the CDR3 is TGTGCCACCGCTGATTGGAGGGGTACGCAGTATTTT. This sequence encodes CATADWRGTQYF.

This chain uses TRBV7-9 with TRBJ2-5; 9 bases line up with TRBD1. Germline V gene lookup returns CDR1 SEHNR and CDR2 FQNEAQ (reference sequence). CDR3 size: 15 residues. The ends lost 5 bases at V and 1 base at J; junction bases unmatched: 5. CDR3 in amino acids: CASSRQGQGQETQYF. CDR3 coding DNA: TGTGCCAGCAGCCGCCAGGGACAGGGCCAAGAGACCCAGTACTTC.

This clonotype occurred once. A much larger clone lies a single base off, so this may be a read error. The chain links TRBV4-1 to TRBJ1-1; 8 bases line up with TRBD1. CDR3 size: 14 residues. The germline V gene encodes CDR1 MGHRA and CDR2 YSYEKL. The CDR3 protein is CASSQYRGSTKAFF. In nucleotides, the CDR3 is TGCGCCAGCAGCCAGTACAGGGGGAGCACTAAAGCTTTCTTT.

On this clonotype: The junction and the germline gene differ at one end; a read error may be behind it. J is TRBJ2-7 and V is TRBV28; 8 nucleotides agree with TRBD2. The germline gives CDR1 MDHEN, CDR2 SYDVKM. This CDR3 contains 15 residues. The CDR3 is CTSSPQAGATYEQYF. The CDR3, as DNA: TGCACCAGCAGCCCCCAAGCGGGGGCAACCTACGAGCAGTACTTC.

Many counts were recorded for this clonotype. CDR3 nucleotides: TGTGCCAGCAGCACCCCAACGGCAGAGACCCAGTACTTC. It codes for CASSTPTAETQYF. The chain is built from TRBV7-2 and TRBJ2-5; D is undetermined. V was cut by 5 bases and J by 4 bases, with 11 bases left in between. CDR1 and CDR2 (germline): SGHTA, FQGNSA. The CDR3 totals 13 residues.

This chain connects TRBV7-2 to TRBJ1-3; TRBD1 agrees at 10 bases. This CDR3 contains 15 residues. Unmatched junction bases numbered 4, after V lost 5 bases and J lost 3 bases. Germline CDR1 reads SGHTA; CDR2 reads FQGNSA. The CDR3 DNA is TGTGCCAGCAGCCCCGGGACAGGGGTTGGAAACACCATATATTTT. Its translation: CASSPGTGVGNTIYF.

This clonotype was observed many times. The chain is built from TRBV7-2 and TRBJ2-3, with a tentative D call TRBD1 (6 bases). This CDR3 is 14 amino acids long. The ends were cut back, 0 bases at V and 4 bases at J, with 8 bases in the middle. The germline V gene has CDR1 SGHTA and CDR2 FQGNSA. As DNA, the CDR3 is TGTGCCAGCAGCTTAGCGGGGGCGGCAGATACGCAGTATTTT. This codes for CASSLAGAADTQYF.